This TCR beta chain was sequenced in a study of CD8+CD57+ T cells in acquired aplastic anemia. J was trimmed by 4 bases and V by 0 bases; bases with no gene match: 6. CDR1 and CDR2 (germline): SGDLS, YYNGEE. The CDR3 runs to 15 residues. The authors sequenced patients whose flow cytometry had shown CD8+CD57+ cell expansion. The template used for profiling TCR beta VDJ and CDR3 was genomic DNA. TCRdb recomputed calls from the reads with MiXCR, one row per CDR3 protein. The repertoire has 450,000 to 550,000 distinct CDR3 sequences, less than 35% of them found once; the top ten carry around 0.82%. This clonotype was seen more than once but under ten times.

Source material: sorted CD4+, CD8+, or CD8+CD57+ T cells (not recorded which) from PBMCs. The sequence was obtained from a human donor with aplastic anemia. This sequence joins TRBV9 and TRBJ2-5; 7 nucleotides agree with TRBD2. The CDR3 loop reads CASSVAGGRVETQYF. CDR3 DNA sequence: TGTGCCAGCAGCGTAGCGGGAGGAAGGGTAGAGACCCAGTACTTC.